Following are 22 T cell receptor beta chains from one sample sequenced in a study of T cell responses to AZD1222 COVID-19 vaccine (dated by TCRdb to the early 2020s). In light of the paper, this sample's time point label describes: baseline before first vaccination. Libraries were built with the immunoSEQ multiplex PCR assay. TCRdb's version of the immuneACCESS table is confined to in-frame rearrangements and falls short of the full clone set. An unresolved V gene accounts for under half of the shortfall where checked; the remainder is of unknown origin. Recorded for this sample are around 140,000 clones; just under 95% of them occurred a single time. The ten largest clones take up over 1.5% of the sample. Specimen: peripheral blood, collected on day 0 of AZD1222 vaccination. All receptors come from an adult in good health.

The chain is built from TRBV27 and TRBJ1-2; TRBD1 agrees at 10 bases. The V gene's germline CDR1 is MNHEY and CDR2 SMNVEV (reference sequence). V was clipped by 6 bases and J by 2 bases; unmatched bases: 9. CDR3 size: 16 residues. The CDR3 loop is CASRDTWGQGNYGYTF. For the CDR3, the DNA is TGTGCCAGCAGGGATACCTGGGGACAGGGGAACTATGGCTACACCTTC.

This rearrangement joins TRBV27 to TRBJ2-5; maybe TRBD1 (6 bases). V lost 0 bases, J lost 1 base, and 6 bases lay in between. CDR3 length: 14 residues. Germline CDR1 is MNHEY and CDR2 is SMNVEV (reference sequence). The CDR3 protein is CASSLSDSQETQYF. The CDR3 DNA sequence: TGTGCCAGCAGTTTATCGGACAGCCAAGAGACCCAGTACTTC.

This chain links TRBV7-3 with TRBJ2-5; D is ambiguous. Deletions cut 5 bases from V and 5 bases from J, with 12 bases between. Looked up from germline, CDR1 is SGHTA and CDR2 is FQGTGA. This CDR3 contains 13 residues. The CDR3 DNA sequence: TGTGCCAGCAGCCTAAGACTGTGGGAGACCCAGTACTTC. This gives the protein CASSLRLWETQYF.

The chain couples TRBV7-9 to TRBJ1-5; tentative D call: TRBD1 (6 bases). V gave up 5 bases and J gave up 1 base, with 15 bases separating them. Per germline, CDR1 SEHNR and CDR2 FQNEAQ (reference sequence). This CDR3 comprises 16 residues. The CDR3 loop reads CASSRYVRGSNQPQHF. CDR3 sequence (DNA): TGTGCCAGCAGCCGGTATGTCAGGGGAAGCAATCAGCCCCAGCATTTT.

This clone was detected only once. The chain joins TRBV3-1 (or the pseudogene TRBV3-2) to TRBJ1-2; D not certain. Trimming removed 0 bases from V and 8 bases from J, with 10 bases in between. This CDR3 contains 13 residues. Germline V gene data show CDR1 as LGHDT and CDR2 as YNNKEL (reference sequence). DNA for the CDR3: TGTGCCAGCAGCCAAGATGGAAGAGCGGGCTACACCTTC. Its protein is CASSQDGRAGYTF.

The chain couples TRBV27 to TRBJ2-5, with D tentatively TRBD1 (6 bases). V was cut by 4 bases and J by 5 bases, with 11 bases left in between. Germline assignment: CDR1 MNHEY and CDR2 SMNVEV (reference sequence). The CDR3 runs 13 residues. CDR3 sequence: CASSWGQRETQYF. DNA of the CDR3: TGTGCCAGCAGTTGGGGGCAGAGGGAGACCCAGTACTTC.

CDR3 amino acids: CASSPPAGGGFYEQYF. DNA for the CDR3: TGTGCCAGCTCACCACCTGCGGGAGGGGGGTTCTACGAGCAGTACTTC. The rearrangement joins TRBV18 to TRBJ2-7, with 9 nucleotides matching TRBD2. Germline V CDR1 and CDR2: KGHSH, LQKENI. The CDR3 totals 16 residues. V lost 0 bases, J lost 3 bases, and 6 bases stayed unmatched.

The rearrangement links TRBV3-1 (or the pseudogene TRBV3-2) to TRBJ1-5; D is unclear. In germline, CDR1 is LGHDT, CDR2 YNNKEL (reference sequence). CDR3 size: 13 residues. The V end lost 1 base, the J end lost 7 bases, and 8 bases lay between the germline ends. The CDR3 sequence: CASSQGGGQPQHF. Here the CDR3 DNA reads TGTGCCAGCAGCCAAGGGGGTGGCCAGCCCCAGCATTTT.

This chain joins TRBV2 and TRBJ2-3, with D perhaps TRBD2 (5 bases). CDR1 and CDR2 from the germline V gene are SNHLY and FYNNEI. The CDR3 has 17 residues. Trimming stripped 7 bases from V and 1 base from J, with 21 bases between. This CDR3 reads CASTLSYFAEGTDTQYF. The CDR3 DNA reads TGTGCCAGCACCCTGTCTTACTTTGCGGAGGGCACAGATACGCAGTATTTT. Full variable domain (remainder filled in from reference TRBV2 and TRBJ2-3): EPEVTQTPSHQVTQMGQEVILRCVPISNHLYFYWYRQILGQKVEFLVSFYNNEISEKSEIFDDQFSVERPDGSNFTLKIRSTKLEDSAMYFCASTLSYFAEGTDTQYFGPGTRLTVL.

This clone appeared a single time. The DNA for the CDR3 is TGTGCCAGCAGTGTCGAGGGAGATCGGCGACCCCTCCACTTT. The encoded protein is CASSVEGDRRPLHF. This rearrangement joins TRBV6-4 to TRBJ1-6; no clear D. The germline V gene has CDR1 MRHNA and CDR2 SNTAGT. V lost 4 bases and J 12 bases, leaving 16 bases between the germline ends. The CDR3 sequence is 14 residues long.

This CDR3 is CASSLDSYRVETQYF. DNA for the CDR3: TGCGCCAGCAGCTTGGACAGTTATCGGGTGGAGACCCAGTACTTC. This chain uses TRBV5-1 with TRBJ2-5; no definite D call. Per germline, CDR1 SGHRS and CDR2 YFSETQ. The CDR3 extends over 15 amino acids. The V gene lost 0 bases and the J gene lost 5 bases, with 14 bases spanning the gap.

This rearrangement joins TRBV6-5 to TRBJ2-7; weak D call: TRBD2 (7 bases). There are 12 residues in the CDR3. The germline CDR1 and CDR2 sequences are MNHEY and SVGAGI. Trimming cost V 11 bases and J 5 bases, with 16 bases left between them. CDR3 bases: TGTGCCCCTAGCGCGGGGGCCCACGAGCAGTACTTC. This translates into CAPSAGAHEQYF.

CDR3 residues: CASSQGGEITEAFF. DNA for the CDR3: TGTGCCAGCAGCCAAGGGGGGGAGATCACTGAAGCTTTCTTT. The V call is TRBV3-1 (or the pseudogene TRBV3-2), the J call TRBJ1-1; a weak D match, TRBD1 (5 bases). Between the trimmed V and J ends, which lost 1 base and 4 bases, there was a span of 10 bases. The CDR3 loop spans 14 amino acids. Per germline, CDR1 LGHDT and CDR2 YNNKEL (reference sequence).

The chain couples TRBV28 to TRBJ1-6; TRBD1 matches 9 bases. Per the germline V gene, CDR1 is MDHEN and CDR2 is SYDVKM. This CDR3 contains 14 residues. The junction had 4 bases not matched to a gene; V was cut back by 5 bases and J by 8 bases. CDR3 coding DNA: TGTGCCAGCAGTGGGGGACAGGGTTATTCACCCCTCCACTTT. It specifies CASSGGQGYSPLHF.

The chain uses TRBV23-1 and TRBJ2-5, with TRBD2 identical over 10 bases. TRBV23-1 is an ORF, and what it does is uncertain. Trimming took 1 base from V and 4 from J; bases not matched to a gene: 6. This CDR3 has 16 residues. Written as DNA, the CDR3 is TGCGCCAGCAGTCAATGGTGGCCTAGCGGGAGAGAGACCCAGTACTTC. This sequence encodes CASSQWWPSGRETQYF.

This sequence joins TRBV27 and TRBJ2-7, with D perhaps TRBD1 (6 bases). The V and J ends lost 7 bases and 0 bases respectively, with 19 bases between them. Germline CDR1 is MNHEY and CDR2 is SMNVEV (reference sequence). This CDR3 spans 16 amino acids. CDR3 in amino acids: CASTPSVGGVSYEQYF. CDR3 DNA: TGTGCCAGCACGCCCTCTGTAGGGGGAGTCTCCTACGAGCAGTACTTC.

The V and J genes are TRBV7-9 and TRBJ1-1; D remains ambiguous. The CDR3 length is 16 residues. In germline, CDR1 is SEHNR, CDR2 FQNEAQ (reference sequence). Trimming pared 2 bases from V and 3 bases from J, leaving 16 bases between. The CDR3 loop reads CASSLSPTMGYTEAFF. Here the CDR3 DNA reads TGTGCCAGCAGCTTAAGTCCGACAATGGGGTACACTGAAGCTTTCTTT.

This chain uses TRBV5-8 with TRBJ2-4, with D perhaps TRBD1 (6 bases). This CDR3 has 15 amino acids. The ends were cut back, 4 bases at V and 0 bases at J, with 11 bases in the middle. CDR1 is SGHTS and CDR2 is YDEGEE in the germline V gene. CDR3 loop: CASSASDRAKNIQYF. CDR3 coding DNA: TGTGCCAGCAGCGCCTCGGACAGAGCCAAAAACATTCAGTACTTC.

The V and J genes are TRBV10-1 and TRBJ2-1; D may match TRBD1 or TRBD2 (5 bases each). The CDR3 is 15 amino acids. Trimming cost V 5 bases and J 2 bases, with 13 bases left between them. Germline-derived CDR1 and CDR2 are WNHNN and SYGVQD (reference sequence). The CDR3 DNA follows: TGCGCCAGCAGTTCCCGGGACGGGACCTACAATGAGCAGTTCTTC. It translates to CASSSRDGTYNEQFF.

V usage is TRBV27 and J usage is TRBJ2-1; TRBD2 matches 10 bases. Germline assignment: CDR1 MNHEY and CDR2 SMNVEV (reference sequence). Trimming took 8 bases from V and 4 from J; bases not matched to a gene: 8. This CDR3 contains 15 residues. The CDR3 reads CASERTSGSYNEQFF. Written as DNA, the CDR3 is TGTGCCAGCGAGCGGACTAGCGGTTCTTACAATGAGCAGTTCTTC.

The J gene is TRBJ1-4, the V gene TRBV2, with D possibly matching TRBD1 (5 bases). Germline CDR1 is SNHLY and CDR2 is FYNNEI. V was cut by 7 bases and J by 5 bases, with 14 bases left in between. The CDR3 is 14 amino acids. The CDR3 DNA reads TGTGCCAGCAAAACCGGGACGGTAAATGAAAAACTGTTTTTT. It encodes CASKTGTVNEKLFF.

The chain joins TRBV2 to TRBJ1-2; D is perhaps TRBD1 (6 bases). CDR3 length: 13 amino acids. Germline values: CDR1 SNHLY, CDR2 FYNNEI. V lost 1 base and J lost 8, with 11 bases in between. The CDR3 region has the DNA TGTGCCAGCAGTGAAGGGACAGTCGGGGGCTACACCTTC. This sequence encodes CASSEGTVGGYTF.